Sequencing of this T cell receptor (beta chain) was carried out in a study of cytomegalovirus exposure and HLA in healthy donors. At the level of the study: Some 200 million T cells yielded around 100 million unique TCR beta sequences, as an earlier analysis found. The Caucasian-associated ancestry cluster held around 76% of some 420 genotyped donors.

Remarks on this clone: As yet, its antigen is unknown.

General study points: Earlier analysis yielded a pattern in which most TCR beta V segments were productive about 90% or about 30% of the time. The investigators catalogued 150 or so TCR beta chains as cytomegalovirus-associated.

The study ran its PCR with 60 Vbeta and 13 Jbeta primers. The assay was immunoSEQ multiplex PCR, and TCRdb's table has in-frame clones only and misses some. The sample includes 100,000 to 150,000 clones, roughly four fifths of them seen just once. Material for sequencing was PBMCs. The sequence was collected from a woman aged 45-65 years in good health and CMV-seropositive.

The CDR3 nucleotides read TGTGCCAGCAGCTTAGGGGCGGGTGCCTACAATGAGCAGTTCTTC. Residues: CASSLGAGAYNEQFF. V usage is TRBV11-2 and J usage is TRBJ2-1, with D possibly being TRBD2 (5 bases). The germline gives CDR1 SGHAT, CDR2 FQNNGV. This CDR3 region has 15 residues. V shed 1 base and J shed 2 bases, with 9 bases lying between them.